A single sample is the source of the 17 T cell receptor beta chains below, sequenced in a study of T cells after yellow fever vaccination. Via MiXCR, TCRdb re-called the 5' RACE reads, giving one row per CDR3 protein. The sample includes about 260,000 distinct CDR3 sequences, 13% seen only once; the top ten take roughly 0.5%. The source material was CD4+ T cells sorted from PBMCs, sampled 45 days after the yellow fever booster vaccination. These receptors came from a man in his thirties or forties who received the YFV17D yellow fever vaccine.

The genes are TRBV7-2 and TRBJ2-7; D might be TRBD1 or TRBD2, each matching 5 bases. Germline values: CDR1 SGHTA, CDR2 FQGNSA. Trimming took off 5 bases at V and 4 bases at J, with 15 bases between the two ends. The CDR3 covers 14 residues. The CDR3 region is CASSQGRNIYEQYF. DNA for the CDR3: TGTGCCAGCAGCCAGGGACGGAATATTTACGAGCAGTACTTC.

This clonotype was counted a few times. The CDR3 spells CSVGAGTDTQYF. The CDR3, as DNA: TGCAGCGTTGGGGCGGGCACAGATACGCAGTATTTT. The chain joins TRBV29-1 to TRBJ2-3, with unresolved D. The CDR3 runs 12 residues. V was shortened by 4 bases and J by 1 base, with 6 bases between the two germline ends. The germline gives CDR1 SQVTM, CDR2 ANQGSEA.

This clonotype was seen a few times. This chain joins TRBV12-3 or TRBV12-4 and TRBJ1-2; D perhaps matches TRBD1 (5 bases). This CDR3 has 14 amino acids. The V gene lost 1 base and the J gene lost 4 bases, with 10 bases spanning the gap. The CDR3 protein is CASSLEGRFYGYTF. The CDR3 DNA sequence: TGTGCCAGCAGTTTAGAGGGACGGTTCTATGGCTACACCTTC.

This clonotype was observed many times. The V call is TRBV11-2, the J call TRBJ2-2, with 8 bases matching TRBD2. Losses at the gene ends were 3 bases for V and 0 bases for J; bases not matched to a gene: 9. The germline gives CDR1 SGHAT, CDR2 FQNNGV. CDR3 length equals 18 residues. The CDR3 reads CASSFVATSGANTGELFF. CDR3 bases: TGTGCCAGCAGCTTCGTGGCTACTAGCGGAGCGAACACCGGGGAGCTGTTTTTT.

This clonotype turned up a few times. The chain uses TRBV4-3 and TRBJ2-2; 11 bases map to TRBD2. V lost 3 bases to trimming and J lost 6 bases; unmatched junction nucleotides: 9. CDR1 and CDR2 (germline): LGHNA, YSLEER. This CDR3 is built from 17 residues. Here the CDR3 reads CASSHLVIAGGPGELFF. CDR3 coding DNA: TGCGCCAGCAGCCACCTAGTCATAGCGGGAGGGCCCGGGGAGCTGTTTTTT.

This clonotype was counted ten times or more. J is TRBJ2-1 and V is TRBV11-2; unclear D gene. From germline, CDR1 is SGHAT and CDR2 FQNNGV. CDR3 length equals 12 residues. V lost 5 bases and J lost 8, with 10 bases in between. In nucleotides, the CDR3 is TGTGCCAGCAGCATCCTGCCCCATGAGCAGTTCTTC. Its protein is CASSILPHEQFF.

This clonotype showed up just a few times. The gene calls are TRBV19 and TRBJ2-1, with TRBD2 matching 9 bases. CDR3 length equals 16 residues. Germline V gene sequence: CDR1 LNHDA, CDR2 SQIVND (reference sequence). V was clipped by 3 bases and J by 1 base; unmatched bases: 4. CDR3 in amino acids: CASSILAGGSYNEQFF. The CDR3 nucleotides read TGTGCCAGTAGTATTTTGGCGGGAGGGTCCTACAATGAGCAGTTCTTC.

The CDR3 region is CASSLEIAERGETQYF. CDR3 DNA sequence: TGTGCCAGCAGCTTGGAGATAGCGGAGAGGGGAGAGACCCAGTACTTC. The chain carries TRBV5-4 and TRBJ2-5, with D maybe TRBD2 (6 bases). V gave up 0 bases and J gave up 4 bases, with 16 bases separating them. CDR1 SGHNT and CDR2 YYREEE come from the germline V gene (reference sequence). CDR3 length equals 16 residues.

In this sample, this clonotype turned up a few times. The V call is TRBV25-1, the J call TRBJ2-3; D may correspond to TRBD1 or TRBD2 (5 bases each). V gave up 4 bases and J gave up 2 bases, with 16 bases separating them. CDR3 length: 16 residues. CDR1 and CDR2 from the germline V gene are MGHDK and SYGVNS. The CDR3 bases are TGTGCCAGCAGTGGAACCGGGACGTATTCCACAGATACGCAGTATTTT. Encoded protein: CASSGTGTYSTDTQYF.

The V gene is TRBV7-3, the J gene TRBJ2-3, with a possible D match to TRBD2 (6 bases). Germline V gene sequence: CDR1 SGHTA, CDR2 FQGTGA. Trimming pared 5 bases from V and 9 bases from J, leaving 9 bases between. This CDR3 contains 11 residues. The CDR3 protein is CASSRERTQYF. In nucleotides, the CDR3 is TGTGCCAGCAGCCGGGAGAGAACGCAGTATTTT.

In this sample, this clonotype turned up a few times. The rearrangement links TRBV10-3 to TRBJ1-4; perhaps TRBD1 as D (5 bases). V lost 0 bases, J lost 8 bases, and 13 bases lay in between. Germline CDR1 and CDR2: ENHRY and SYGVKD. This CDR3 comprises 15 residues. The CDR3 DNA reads TGTGCCATCAGTGAGTCAAATAGGGGAGGCGAAAAACTGTTTTTT. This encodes CAISESNRGGEKLFF.

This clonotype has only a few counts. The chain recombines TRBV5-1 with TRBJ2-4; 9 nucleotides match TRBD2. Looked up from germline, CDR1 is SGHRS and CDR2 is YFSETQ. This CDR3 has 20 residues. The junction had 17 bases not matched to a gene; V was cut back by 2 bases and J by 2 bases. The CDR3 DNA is TGCGCCAGCAGCTTCGACCCGGGACTAGCAAACCCCAGAACCAAAAACATTCAGTACTTC. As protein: CASSFDPGLANPRTKNIQYF.

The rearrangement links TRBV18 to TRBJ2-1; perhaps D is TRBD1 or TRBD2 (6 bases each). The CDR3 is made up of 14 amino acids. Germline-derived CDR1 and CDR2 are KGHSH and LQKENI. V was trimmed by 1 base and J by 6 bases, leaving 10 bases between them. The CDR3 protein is CASSPRSGANEQFF. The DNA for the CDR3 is TGTGCCAGCTCACCACGTTCGGGGGCCAATGAGCAGTTCTTC.

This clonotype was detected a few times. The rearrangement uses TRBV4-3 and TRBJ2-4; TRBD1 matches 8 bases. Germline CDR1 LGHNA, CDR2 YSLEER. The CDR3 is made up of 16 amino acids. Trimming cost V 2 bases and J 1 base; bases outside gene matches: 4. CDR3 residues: CASSQQGAGAKNIQYF. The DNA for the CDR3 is TGCGCCAGCAGCCAACAGGGGGCTGGGGCCAAAAACATTCAGTACTTC.

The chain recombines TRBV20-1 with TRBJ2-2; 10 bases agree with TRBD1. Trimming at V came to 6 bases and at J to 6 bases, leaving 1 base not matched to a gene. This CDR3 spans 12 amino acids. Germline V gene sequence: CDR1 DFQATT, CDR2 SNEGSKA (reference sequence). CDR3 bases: TGCAGTGCGGGACAGGGGTCCGGGGAGCTGTTTTTT. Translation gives CSAGQGSGELFF.

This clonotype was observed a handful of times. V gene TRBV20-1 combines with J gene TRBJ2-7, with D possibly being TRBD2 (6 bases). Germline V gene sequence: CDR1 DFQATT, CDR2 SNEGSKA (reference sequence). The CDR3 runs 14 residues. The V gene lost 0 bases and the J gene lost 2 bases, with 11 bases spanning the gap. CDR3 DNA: TGCAGTGCTAGAGATCTACTAGCAGCCTACGAGCAGTACTTC. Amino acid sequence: CSARDLLAAYEQYF.

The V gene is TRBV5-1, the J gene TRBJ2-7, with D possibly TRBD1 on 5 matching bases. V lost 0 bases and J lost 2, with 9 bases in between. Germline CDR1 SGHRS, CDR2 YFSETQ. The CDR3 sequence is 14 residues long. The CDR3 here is CASSLAGFPYEQYF. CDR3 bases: TGCGCCAGCAGCTTGGCAGGGTTCCCCTACGAGCAGTACTTC.